The 31 T cell receptor beta chains reported below all come from one sample, sequenced in a study of response to subunit inactivated influenza vaccine. TCRdb analysed the RT-PCR reads with MiXCR anew, one entry per CDR3 protein. The sample lists around 300,000 distinct CDR3 sequences, 20% to 25% occurring once. The source was PBMCs from blood, collected about 20 months after vaccination. The receptors originated from a man aged 50 to 69 who received an inactivated influenza vaccine.

This clonotype was detected only a few times. The chain carries TRBV20-1 and TRBJ2-3; 7 nucleotides align to TRBD2. Per germline, CDR1 DFQATT and CDR2 SNEGSKA (reference sequence). CDR3 length equals 11 residues. Trimming removed 6 bases from V and 6 bases from J; junction bases left unmatched: 3. The CDR3 DNA follows: TGCAGTGCAGAAGCGGGGGATACGCAGTATTTT. Translation gives CSAEAGDTQYF.

The genes are TRBV7-8 and TRBJ1-6; TRBD1 aligns across 7 bases. CDR1 is SGHVS and CDR2 is FQNEAQ in the germline V gene. V lost 1 base to trimming and J lost 10 bases; unmatched junction nucleotides: 4. The CDR3 length is 14 residues. CDR3 sequence (DNA): TGTGCCAGCAGCTTAGAACAGGGGAGATCACCCCTCCACTTT. It specifies CASSLEQGRSPLHF.

This clonotype has more than one count but fewer than ten. The chain uses TRBV5-6 and TRBJ1-3; TRBD1 might be the D (5 bases). Trimming cost V 0 bases and J 3 bases, with 7 bases left between them. The germline V gene has CDR1 SGHDT and CDR2 YYEEEE. The CDR3 has 14 amino acids. The CDR3 is CASSLAGFGNTIYF. The CDR3 DNA reads as TGTGCCAGCAGCTTGGCAGGGTTTGGAAACACCATATATTTT.

This clonotype occurred many times. This chain joins TRBV7-9 and TRBJ2-5, with D uncertain. The CDR3 is 15 amino acids. V was pared by 1 base and J by 3 bases, with 12 bases between. From germline, CDR1 is SEHNR and CDR2 FQNEAQ (reference sequence). DNA for the CDR3: TGTGCCAGCAGCTTAGAATTATACAGCAAAGAGACCCAGTACTTC. This encodes CASSLELYSKETQYF.

The chain is built from TRBV6-5 and TRBJ2-2; a weak D match, TRBD1 (6 bases). Looked up from germline, CDR1 is MNHEY and CDR2 is SVGAGI. CDR3 size: 16 residues. Trimming cost V 2 bases and J 9 bases, with 19 bases left between them. In DNA form, the CDR3 reads TGTGCCAGCAGTTACGGTGGAACAGGGAAAATCCGGGAGCTGTTTTTT. Amino acid sequence: CASSYGGTGKIRELFF.

The J gene is TRBJ2-7, the V gene TRBV9; TRBD1 or TRBD2 may be the D gene (5 bases each). The CDR3 is 16 residues long. V dropped 4 bases and J dropped 0 bases, with 17 bases sitting between them. Germline V CDR1 and CDR2: SGDLS, YYNGEE. This CDR3 reads CASSPTKGRYSYEQYF. Written as DNA, the CDR3 is TGTGCCAGCAGCCCGACAAAGGGACGGTACTCCTACGAGCAGTACTTC.

The table lists this clonotype with many counts. The chain has TRBV12-3 or TRBV12-4 and TRBJ2-5, with D maybe TRBD2 (6 bases). CDR3 length: 14 residues. V lost 4 bases and J 5 bases, leaving 14 bases between the germline ends. This CDR3 reads CASSSLGGYETQYF. CDR3 bases: TGTGCCAGCAGTTCCTTGGGGGGATACGAGACCCAGTACTTC.

A note on this clonotype: It may be a read error: a sequence one base away is much more abundant. The chain uses TRBV7-7 and TRBJ2-1, with 8 bases identical to TRBD2. With 2 bases clipped from V and 7 bases from J, the junction kept 10 bases outside the gene matches. The CDR3 runs to 16 residues. Germline CDR1 and CDR2: SSHAT and FNYEAQ (reference sequence). The CDR3 bases are TGTGCCAGCAGCTTAAACAAGCGGGAGCGCCTAAATGAGCAGTTCTTC. The encoded protein is CASSLNKRERLNEQFF.

This rearrangement joins TRBV6-6 to TRBJ1-2; tentatively, D is TRBD1 (6 bases). CDR3 size: 11 residues. In germline, CDR1 is MNHNY, CDR2 SVGAGI (reference sequence). V gave up 6 bases and J gave up 4 bases, with 6 bases separating them. This CDR3 is CASRGAYGYTF. The CDR3 DNA follows: TGTGCCAGCAGGGGGGCCTATGGCTACACCTTC.

The rearrangement joins TRBV5-1 to TRBJ1-1, with unresolved D. The V end was cut by 2 bases, the J end by 2 bases, with 7 bases between. This CDR3 has 13 amino acids. Germline lookup yields CDR1 SGHRS and CDR2 YFSETQ. The CDR3 region is CASSLQSNTEAFF. The CDR3 bases are TGCGCCAGCAGCTTACAGAGTAACACTGAAGCTTTCTTT.

The chain links TRBV28 to TRBJ1-2; D is uncertain. Trimming cost V 6 bases and J 4 bases, with 27 bases left between them. From germline, CDR1 is MDHEN and CDR2 SYDVKM. This CDR3 has 18 residues. This CDR3 reads CASSVTSVGSSRFYGYTF. The CDR3 region has the DNA TGTGCCAGCAGCGTTACCTCAGTGGGTTCCAGCCGCTTCTATGGCTACACCTTC.

The chain links TRBV20-1 to TRBJ2-3, with 10 nucleotides matching TRBD2. This CDR3 has 16 amino acids. The J segment lost 2 bases and the V segment lost 6 bases, leaving 11 bases of the junction unmatched. Germline V gives CDR1 DFQATT, CDR2 SNEGSKA (reference sequence). The CDR3, as DNA: TGCAGTGCGGAAGAAGCTAGCGGGGGAGCCACAGATACGCAGTATTTT. Amino acid sequence: CSAEEASGGATDTQYF.

This chain links TRBV24-1 with TRBJ2-5; D gene ambiguous. The CDR3 totals 15 residues. From germline, CDR1 is KGHDR and CDR2 SFDVKD. The V end was cut by 3 bases, the J end by 5 bases, with 15 bases between. The CDR3 is CATSDALGVGETQYF. The DNA for the CDR3 is TGTGCCACCAGTGATGCGCTTGGGGTTGGGGAGACCCAGTACTTC.

This chain links TRBV12-3 or TRBV12-4 with TRBJ2-4, with D perhaps given as TRBD1 or TRBD2 (5 bases each). V was clipped by 3 bases and J by 0 bases, with 12 bases between them. CDR3 length: 16 amino acids. Here the CDR3 reads CASSFGTSLAKNIQYF. CDR3 DNA: TGTGCCAGCAGTTTTGGGACCTCCTTAGCCAAAAACATTCAGTACTTC.

V usage is TRBV20-1 and J usage is TRBJ2-3, with D possibly TRBD2 on 5 matching bases. Trimming pared 6 bases from V and 0 bases from J, leaving 16 bases between. The CDR3 spans 15 residues. The V gene's germline CDR1 is DFQATT and CDR2 SNEGSKA (reference sequence). CDR3 protein: CSAPGTYLSTDTQYF. The CDR3, as DNA: TGCAGTGCCCCGGGAACATATTTGAGCACAGATACGCAGTATTTT.

This clonotype was found a few times. The J gene is TRBJ1-2, the V gene TRBV3-1; D gene ambiguous. Trimming pared 1 base from V and 1 base from J, leaving 13 bases between. CDR1 is LGHDT, CDR2 YNNKEL, per germline (reference sequence). The CDR3 length is 16 residues. The CDR3 loop is CASSQAWTAYNYGYTF. For the CDR3, the DNA is TGTGCCAGCAGCCAAGCGTGGACGGCATATAACTATGGCTACACCTTC.

V is TRBV12-3 or TRBV12-4 and J is TRBJ2-1; possibly TRBD2 for D (5 bases). This CDR3 is 14 amino acids long. Trimming stripped 4 bases from V and 8 bases from J, with 15 bases between. The CDR3: CASSSLRAMDEQFF. CDR3 coding DNA: TGTGCCAGCAGTTCCCTGAGGGCGATGGATGAGCAGTTCTTC.

The CDR3 is CASSLAPRGNEKLFF. The DNA for the CDR3 is TGTGCCAGCAGCTTGGCGCCCAGGGGCAACGAAAAACTGTTTTTT. The chain employs TRBV11-2 and TRBJ1-4, with a possible D match to TRBD1 (6 bases). This CDR3 spans 15 amino acids. Germline V CDR1 and CDR2: SGHAT, FQNNGV. Deletions cut 3 bases from V and 8 bases from J, with 16 bases between.

V gene TRBV6-5 combines with J gene TRBJ2-2; 9 bases match TRBD2. Germline V CDR1 and CDR2: MNHEY, SVGAGI. Germline trimming cut 4 bases from V and 3 bases from J; bases unmatched to any gene: 3. This CDR3 is built from 15 residues. The DNA of the CDR3 is TGTGCCAGCAGTTTGACTAGCGGTTACACCGGGGAGCTGTTTTTT. The encoded protein is CASSLTSGYTGELFF.

The genes are TRBV5-4 and TRBJ1-1; D unresolved. Trimming left V 4 bases short and J 5 bases short, with 12 bases between. Germline lookup yields CDR1 SGHNT and CDR2 YYREEE (reference sequence). CDR3 size: 13 residues. DNA for the CDR3: TGTGCCAGCAGCGCGACCTCGGATACTGAAGCTTTCTTT. Protein sequence: CASSATSDTEAFF.

The J gene is TRBJ1-2, the V gene TRBV28, with no clear D. The V gene lost 4 bases and the J gene lost 1 base, with 10 bases spanning the gap. Germline V gene sequence: CDR1 MDHEN, CDR2 SYDVKM. The CDR3 runs 14 residues. The CDR3 region has the DNA TGTGCCAGCAGTTCGCTGGACGGTAACTATGGCTACACCTTC. Its protein is CASSSLDGNYGYTF.

This sequence joins TRBV21-1 and TRBJ2-7; TRBD1 was called by the table and not checked on the DNA. TRBV21-1 is a pseudogene locus. This CDR3 is built from 15 residues. In nucleotides, the CDR3 is TGTGCCAGCAGCAAACCCAGGGGAAATACCTACGAGCAGTACTTC. Translated, it gives CASSKPRGNTYEQYF.

This clonotype was recorded many times. The chain employs TRBV9 and TRBJ1-2, with D possibly matching TRBD1 (5 bases). The CDR3 contains 14 residues. Germline V gives CDR1 SGDLS, CDR2 YYNGEE. V was pared by 7 bases and J by 3 bases, with 16 bases between. CDR3 bases: TGTGCCAGCGCGGCAGGGCTTTGGGACTATGGCTACACCTTC. Encoded protein: CASAAGLWDYGYTF.

This clonotype was counted only a few times. V usage is TRBV5-1 and J usage is TRBJ1-3; D is undetermined. Per the germline V gene, CDR1 is SGHRS and CDR2 is YFSETQ. The germline V and J ends were trimmed by 6 bases and 1 base, with 5 bases remaining between them. The CDR3 extends over 12 amino acids. The CDR3 nucleotides are TGCGCCAGCACGGATTCTGGAAACACCATATATTTT. It specifies CASTDSGNTIYF.

The table lists this clonotype with a count of one. The V and J genes are TRBV2 and TRBJ2-7, with TRBD1 as a possible D gene (5 bases). Per germline, CDR1 SNHLY and CDR2 FYNNEI. CDR3 length: 11 amino acids. Trimming pared 6 bases from V and 3 bases from J, leaving 6 bases between. This CDR3 is CASRGDYEQYF. The CDR3, as DNA: TGTGCCAGCAGAGGGGACTACGAGCAGTACTTC.

The V call is TRBV7-2, the J call TRBJ2-5, with D tentatively TRBD2 (6 bases). This CDR3 is built from 17 residues. The germline gives CDR1 SGHTA, CDR2 FQGNSA. V shed 3 bases and J shed 5 bases, with 22 bases lying between them. In DNA form, the CDR3 reads TGTGCCAGCAGCTTGGGGCTACACCGACTAGGAGAGGAGACCCAGTACTTC. Amino acids: CASSLGLHRLGEETQYF.

The chain joins TRBV12-3 or TRBV12-4 to TRBJ1-1; weak D call: TRBD1 (5 bases). CDR3 size: 14 residues. The V and J ends lost 6 bases and 8 bases respectively, with 19 bases between them. CDR3 DNA: TGTGCCAGCAGCCCCAGAGGGGCCTGGTCGGAAGCTTTCTTT. This gives the protein CASSPRGAWSEAFF.

The rearrangement links TRBV18 to TRBJ1-6; D not certain. CDR1 is KGHSH, CDR2 LQKENI, per germline. Trimming removed 1 base at V and 11 bases at J, with 9 bases between. The CDR3 loop spans 13 amino acids. This CDR3 is CASSPQETAPLHF. CDR3 sequence (DNA): TGTGCCAGCTCACCACAGGAGACGGCACCCCTCCACTTT.

This clonotype was recorded many times. V is TRBV29-1 and J is TRBJ1-2, with D uncertain. Per germline, CDR1 SQVTM and CDR2 ANQGSEA. This CDR3 comprises 12 residues. V lost 6 bases and J lost 6, with 14 bases in between. The CDR3 is CSVTSGKDGYTF. In DNA, the CDR3 is TGCAGCGTAACGTCGGGGAAAGATGGCTACACCTTC.

This sequence joins TRBV15 and TRBJ2-7; unclear D gene. CDR1 and CDR2 from the germline V gene are LNHNV and YYDKDF (reference sequence). The V end was cut by 0 bases, the J end by 7 bases, with 7 bases between. CDR3 length: 12 amino acids. The CDR3 here is CATSRDRFEQYF. CDR3 nucleotide sequence: TGTGCCACCAGCAGAGATAGATTTGAGCAGTACTTC.

This clonotype was seen a handful of times. The chain links TRBV20-1 to TRBJ1-2; TRBD1 matches at 9 bases. Trimming at V came to 5 bases and at J to 6 bases, leaving 4 bases not matched to a gene. Per the germline V gene, CDR1 is DFQATT and CDR2 is SNEGSKA (reference sequence). This CDR3 is 12 amino acids long. The CDR3 DNA reads as TGCAGTGCTTTAACAGGGGGCAATGGCTACACCTTC. Translated, it gives CSALTGGNGYTF.